This TCR beta chain was sequenced in a study of blood T cell repertoires in COVID-19. TCRdb's copy holds only in-frame clones and misses some; the assay was immunoSEQ multiplex PCR. The table records nearly 55,000 clones, approximately 90% of them present only once. CDR1 and CDR2 (germline): SGHRS, YFSETQ. V was cut by 0 bases and J by 1 base, with 8 bases left in between. The CDR3 consists of 15 residues. Material: peripheral blood. The receptor was derived from a woman aged 60-75 years with active or convalescent COVID-19. The rearrangement links TRBV5-1 to TRBJ2-1, with D possibly being TRBD1 (5 bases). CDR3 sequence: CASSLVGASYNEQFF. In DNA, the CDR3 is TGCGCCAGCAGCTTGGTAGGGGCGTCCTACAATGAGCAGTTCTTC.